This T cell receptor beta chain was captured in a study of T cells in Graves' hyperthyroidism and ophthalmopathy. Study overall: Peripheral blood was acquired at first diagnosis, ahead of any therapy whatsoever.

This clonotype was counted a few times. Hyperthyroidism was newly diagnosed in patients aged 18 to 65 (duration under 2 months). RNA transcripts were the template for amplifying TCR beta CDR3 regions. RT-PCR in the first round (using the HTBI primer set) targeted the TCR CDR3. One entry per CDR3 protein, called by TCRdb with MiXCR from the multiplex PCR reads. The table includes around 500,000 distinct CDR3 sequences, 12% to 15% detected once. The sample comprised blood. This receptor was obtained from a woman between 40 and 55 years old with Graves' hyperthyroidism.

The CDR3 coding sequence is TGTGCCAGCAGTTTATACGGCAGGGACAACACCGGGGAGCTGTTTTTT. It specifies CASSLYGRDNTGELFF. The genes are TRBV27 and TRBJ2-2, with D perhaps TRBD1 or TRBD2 (5 bases each). The CDR3 length is 16 residues. CDR1 and CDR2 (germline): MNHEY, SMNVEV (reference sequence). V was trimmed by 1 base and J by 2 bases, leaving 11 bases between them.